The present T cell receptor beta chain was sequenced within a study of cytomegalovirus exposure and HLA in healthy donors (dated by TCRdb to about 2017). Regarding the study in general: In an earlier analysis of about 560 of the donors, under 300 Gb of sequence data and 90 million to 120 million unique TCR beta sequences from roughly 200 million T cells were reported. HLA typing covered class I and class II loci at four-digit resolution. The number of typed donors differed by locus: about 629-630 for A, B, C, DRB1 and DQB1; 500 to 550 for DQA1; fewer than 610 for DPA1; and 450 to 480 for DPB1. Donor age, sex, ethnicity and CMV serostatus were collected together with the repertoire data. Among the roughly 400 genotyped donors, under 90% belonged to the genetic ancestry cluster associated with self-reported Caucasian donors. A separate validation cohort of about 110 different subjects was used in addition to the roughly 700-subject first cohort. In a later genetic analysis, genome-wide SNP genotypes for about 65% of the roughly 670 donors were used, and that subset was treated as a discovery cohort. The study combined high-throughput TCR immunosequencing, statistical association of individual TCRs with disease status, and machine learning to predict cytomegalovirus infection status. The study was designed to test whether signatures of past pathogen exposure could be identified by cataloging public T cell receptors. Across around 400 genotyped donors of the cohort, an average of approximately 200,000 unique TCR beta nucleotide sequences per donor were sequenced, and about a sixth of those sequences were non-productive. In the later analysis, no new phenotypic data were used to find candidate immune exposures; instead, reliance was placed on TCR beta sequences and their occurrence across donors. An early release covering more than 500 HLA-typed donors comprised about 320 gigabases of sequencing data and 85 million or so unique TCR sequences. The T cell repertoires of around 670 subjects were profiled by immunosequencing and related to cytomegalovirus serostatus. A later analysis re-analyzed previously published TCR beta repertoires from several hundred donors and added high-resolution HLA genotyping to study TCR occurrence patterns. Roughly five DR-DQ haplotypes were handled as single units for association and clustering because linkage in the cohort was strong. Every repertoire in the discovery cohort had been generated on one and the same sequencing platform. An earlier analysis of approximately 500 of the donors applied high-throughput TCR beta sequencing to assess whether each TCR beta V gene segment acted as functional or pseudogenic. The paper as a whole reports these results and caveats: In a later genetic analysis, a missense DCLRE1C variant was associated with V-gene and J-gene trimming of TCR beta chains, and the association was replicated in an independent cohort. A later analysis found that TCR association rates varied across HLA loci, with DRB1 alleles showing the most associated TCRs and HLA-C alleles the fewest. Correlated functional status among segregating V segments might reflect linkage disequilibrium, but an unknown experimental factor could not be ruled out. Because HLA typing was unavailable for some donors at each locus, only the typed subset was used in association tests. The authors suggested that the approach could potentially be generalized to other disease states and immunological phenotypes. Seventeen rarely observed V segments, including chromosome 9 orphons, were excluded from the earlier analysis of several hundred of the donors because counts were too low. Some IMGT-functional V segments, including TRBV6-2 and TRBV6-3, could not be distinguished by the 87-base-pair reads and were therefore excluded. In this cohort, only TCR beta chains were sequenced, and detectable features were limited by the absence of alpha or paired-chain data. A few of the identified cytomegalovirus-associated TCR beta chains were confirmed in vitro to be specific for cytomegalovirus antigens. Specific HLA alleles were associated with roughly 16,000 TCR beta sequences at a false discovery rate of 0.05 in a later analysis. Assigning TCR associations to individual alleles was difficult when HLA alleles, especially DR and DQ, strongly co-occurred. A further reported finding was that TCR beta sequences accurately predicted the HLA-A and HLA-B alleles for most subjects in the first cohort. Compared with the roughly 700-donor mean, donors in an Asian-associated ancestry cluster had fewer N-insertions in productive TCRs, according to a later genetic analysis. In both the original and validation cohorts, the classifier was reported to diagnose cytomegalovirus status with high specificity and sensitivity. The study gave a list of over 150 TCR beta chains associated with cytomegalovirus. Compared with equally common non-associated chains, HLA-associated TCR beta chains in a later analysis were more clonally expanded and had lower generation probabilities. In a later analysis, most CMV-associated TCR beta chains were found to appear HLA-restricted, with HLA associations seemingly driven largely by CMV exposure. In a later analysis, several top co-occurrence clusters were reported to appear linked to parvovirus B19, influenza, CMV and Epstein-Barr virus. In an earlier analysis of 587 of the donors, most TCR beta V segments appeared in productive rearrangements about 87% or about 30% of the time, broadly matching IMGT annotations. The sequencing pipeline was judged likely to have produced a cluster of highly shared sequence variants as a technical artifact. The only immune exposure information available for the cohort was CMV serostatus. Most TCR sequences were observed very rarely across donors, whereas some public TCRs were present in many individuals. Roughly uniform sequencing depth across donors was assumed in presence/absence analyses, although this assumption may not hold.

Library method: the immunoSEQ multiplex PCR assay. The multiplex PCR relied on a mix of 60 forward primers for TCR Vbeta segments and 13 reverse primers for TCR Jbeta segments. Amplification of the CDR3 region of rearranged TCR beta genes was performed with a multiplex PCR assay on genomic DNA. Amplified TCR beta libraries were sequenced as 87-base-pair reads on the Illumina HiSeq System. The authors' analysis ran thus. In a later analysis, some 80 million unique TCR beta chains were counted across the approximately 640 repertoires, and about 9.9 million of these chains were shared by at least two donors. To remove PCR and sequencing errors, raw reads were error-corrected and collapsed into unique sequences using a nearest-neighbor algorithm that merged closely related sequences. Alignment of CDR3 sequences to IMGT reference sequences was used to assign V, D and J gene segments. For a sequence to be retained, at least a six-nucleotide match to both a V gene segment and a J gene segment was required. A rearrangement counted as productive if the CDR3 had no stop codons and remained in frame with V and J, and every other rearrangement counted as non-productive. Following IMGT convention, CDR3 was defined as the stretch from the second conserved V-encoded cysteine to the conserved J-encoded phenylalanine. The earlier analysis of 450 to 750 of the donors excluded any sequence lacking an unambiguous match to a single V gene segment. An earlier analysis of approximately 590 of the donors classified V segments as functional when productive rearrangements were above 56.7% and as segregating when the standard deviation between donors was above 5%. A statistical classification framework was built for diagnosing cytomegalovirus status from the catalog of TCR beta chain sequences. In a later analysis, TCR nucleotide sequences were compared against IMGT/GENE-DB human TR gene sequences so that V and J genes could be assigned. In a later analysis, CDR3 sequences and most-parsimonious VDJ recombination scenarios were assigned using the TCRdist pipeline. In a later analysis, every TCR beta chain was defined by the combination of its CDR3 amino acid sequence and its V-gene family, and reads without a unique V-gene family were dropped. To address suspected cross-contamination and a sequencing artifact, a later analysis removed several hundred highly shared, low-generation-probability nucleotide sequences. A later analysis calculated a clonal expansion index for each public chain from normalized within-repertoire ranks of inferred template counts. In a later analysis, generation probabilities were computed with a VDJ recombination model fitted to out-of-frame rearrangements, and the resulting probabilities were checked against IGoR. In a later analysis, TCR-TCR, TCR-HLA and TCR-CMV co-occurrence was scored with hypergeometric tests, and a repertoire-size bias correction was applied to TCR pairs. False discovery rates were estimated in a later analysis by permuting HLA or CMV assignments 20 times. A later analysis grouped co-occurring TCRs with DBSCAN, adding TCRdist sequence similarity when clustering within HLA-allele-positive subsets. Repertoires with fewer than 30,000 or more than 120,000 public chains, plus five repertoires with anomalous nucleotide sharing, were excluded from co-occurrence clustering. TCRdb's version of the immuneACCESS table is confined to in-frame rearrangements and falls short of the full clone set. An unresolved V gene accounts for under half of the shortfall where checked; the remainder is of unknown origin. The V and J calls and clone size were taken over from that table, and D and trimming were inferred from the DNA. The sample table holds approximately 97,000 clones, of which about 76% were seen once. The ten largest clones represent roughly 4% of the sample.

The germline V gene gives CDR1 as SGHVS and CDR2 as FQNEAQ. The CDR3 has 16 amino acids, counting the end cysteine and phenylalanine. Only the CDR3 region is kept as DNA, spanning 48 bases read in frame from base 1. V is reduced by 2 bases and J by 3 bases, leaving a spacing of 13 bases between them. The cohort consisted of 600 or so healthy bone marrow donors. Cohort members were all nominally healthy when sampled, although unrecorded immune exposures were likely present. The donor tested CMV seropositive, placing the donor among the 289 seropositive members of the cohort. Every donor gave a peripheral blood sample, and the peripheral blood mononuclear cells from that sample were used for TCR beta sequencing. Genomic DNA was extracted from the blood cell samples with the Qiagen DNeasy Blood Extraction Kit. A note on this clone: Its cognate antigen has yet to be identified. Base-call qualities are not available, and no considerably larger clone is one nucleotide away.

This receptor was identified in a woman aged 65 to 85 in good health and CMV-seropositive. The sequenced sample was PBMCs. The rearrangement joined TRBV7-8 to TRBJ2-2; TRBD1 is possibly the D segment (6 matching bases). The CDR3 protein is CASSLLGRGHTGELFF. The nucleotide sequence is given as TGTGCCAGCAGCTTACTTGGCAGGGGACACACCGGGGAGCTGTTTTTT.